The 23 T cell receptor beta chains below were found in one sample sequenced in a study of radiotherapy plus CTLA-4 blockade in lung cancer (dated by TCRdb to 2016 to 2019). Library construction relied on the immunoSEQ multiplex PCR assay. The immuneACCESS repertoire file appears here via TCRdb, limited to in-frame rearrangements. These files lack a portion of the clones; in checked studies, under half of the deficit traces to unresolved V genes, and the cause of the others is not known. The table for this sample lists fewer than 35,000 clones; about 69% of them were counted only once. 14% of the sample rests with the top ten. The sample here was peripheral blood, taken from a patient treated with radiotherapy plus ipilimumab. These receptors all come from a human donor with non-small cell lung cancer that progressed on radiotherapy plus ipilimumab.

V is TRBV4-2 and J is TRBJ1-4; no clear D. Germline V lookup: CDR1 LGHNA, CDR2 YNFKEQ. V was trimmed by 1 base and J by 10 bases, leaving 4 bases between them. The CDR3 extends over 11 amino acids. In DNA form, the CDR3 reads TGTGCCAGCAGCCAAGGATTAAAACTGTTTTTT. Residues: CASSQGLKLFF.

The V and J genes are TRBV4-3 and TRBJ2-7, with 7 nucleotides matching TRBD2. After removal of 4 bases from V and 4 bases from J, the junction contained 7 bases not matched to a gene. This CDR3 is built from 14 residues. The germline V gene encodes CDR1 LGHNA and CDR2 YSLEER. The CDR3 DNA sequence: TGCGCCAGCAGCCTCTTTCCCGGGGGGTACGAGCAGTACTTC. It yields the protein CASSLFPGGYEQYF.

The chain joins TRBV6-9 to TRBJ2-1, with 7 bases matching TRBD2. With 4 bases clipped from V and 7 bases from J, the junction kept 10 bases outside the gene matches. The CDR3 length is 15 residues. Germline values: CDR1 MNHGY, CDR2 SVAAGI. The CDR3 coding sequence is TGTGCCAGCAGTTGGACTAGGAATCTTGGGAATGAGCAGTTCTTC. Protein sequence: CASSWTRNLGNEQFF.

The V gene is TRBV28, the J gene TRBJ2-1; TRBD2 agrees at 13 bases. From germline, CDR1 is MDHEN and CDR2 SYDVKM. The CDR3 sequence is 15 residues long. V lost 10 bases and J lost 6; bases outside the gene matches: 9. The CDR3 region is CATQGWTSGSNEQFF. CDR3 nucleotide sequence: TGTGCCACCCAGGGTTGGACTAGCGGGAGCAATGAGCAGTTCTTC.

The chain uses TRBV6-5 and TRBJ1-4, with D hard to call. CDR1 is MNHEY, CDR2 SVGAGI, per germline. This CDR3 has 15 amino acids. V lost 2 bases and J lost 8, with 15 bases in between. The CDR3: CASSYEAAVGEKLFF. The CDR3 DNA reads TGTGCCAGCAGTTACGAGGCTGCCGTTGGGGAAAAACTGTTTTTT.

V and J are TRBV11-2 and TRBJ2-6; D is perhaps TRBD2 (5 bases). Trimming pared 0 bases from V and 0 bases from J, leaving 15 bases between. CDR1 SGHAT and CDR2 FQNNGV come from the germline V gene. The CDR3 is 19 residues long. The CDR3 DNA reads as TGTGCCAGCAGCTTAGATATGAGGGCAGGTAACTCTGGGGCCAACGTCCTGACTTTC. Translating gives CASSLDMRAGNSGANVLTF.

The V call is TRBV30, the J call TRBJ1-2; no definite D call. The CDR3 spans 13 residues. Germline CDR1 reads GTSNPN; CDR2 reads SVGIG (reference sequence). Trimming shortened V by 3 bases and J by 7 bases, and 15 bases separated the two germline ends. The CDR3 region is CAWSIKGPGGYTF. Here the CDR3 DNA reads TGTGCCTGGAGCATAAAGGGTCCGGGTGGCTACACCTTC.

By sample fraction, this clone is medium-sized. This chain joins TRBV28 and TRBJ1-3, with D unclear. CDR1 and CDR2 from the germline V gene are MDHEN and SYDVKM. The CDR3 totals 15 residues. Trimming cost V 2 bases and J 0 bases, with 8 bases left between them. CDR3 nucleotides: TGTGCCAGCAGTTTAAACGCCGGCTCTGGAAACACCATATATTTT. It translates to CASSLNAGSGNTIYF.

This chain connects TRBV7-2 to TRBJ2-2; unclear D gene. The CDR3 runs 14 residues. Germline-derived CDR1 and CDR2 are SGHTA and FQGNSA. V shed 2 bases and J shed 6 bases, with 10 bases lying between them. The CDR3 reads CASSLMGGPGELFF. Written as DNA, the CDR3 is TGTGCCAGCAGCTTAATGGGCGGTCCCGGGGAGCTGTTTTTT. Full variable domain (missing parts from reference TRBV7-2 and TRBJ2-2): GAGVSQSPSNKVTEKGKDVELRCDPISGHTALYWYRQSLGQGLEFLIYFQGNSAPDKSGLPSDRFSAERTGGSVSTLTIQRTQQEDSAVYLCASSLMGGPGELFFGEGSRLTVL.

V is TRBV10-3 and J is TRBJ2-5; a possible D gene is TRBD1 (7 bases). CDR1 is ENHRY and CDR2 is SYGVKD in the germline V gene. The CDR3 contains 13 residues. Trimming stripped 6 bases from V and 5 bases from J, with 13 bases between. The CDR3 DNA is TGTGCCATCAGACCACCAGGGGGGGAGACCCAGTACTTC. Its translation is CAIRPPGGETQYF.

This clone appeared a single time. The V and J genes are TRBV5-1 and TRBJ1-4; D is undetermined. CDR3 length: 12 residues. CDR1 is SGHRS, CDR2 YFSETQ, per germline. V gave up 5 bases and J gave up 4 bases, with 6 bases separating them. The CDR3 region is CASSVNNEKLFF. The CDR3 DNA sequence: TGCGCCAGCAGTGTCAATAATGAAAAACTGTTTTTT.

This clone was counted between two and nine times. The gene calls are TRBV30 and TRBJ1-1, with TRBD1 identical over 9 bases. J lost 2 bases, V lost 1 base, and 5 bases had no gene match. The CDR3 length is 15 residues. In germline, CDR1 is GTSNPN, CDR2 SVGIG (reference sequence). CDR3 nucleotides: TGTGCCTGGAGTGCCCGGACAGGGGCAAACACTGAAGCTTTCTTT. Translated, it gives CAWSARTGANTEAFF.

This clone was observed a handful of times. The gene calls are TRBV2 and TRBJ1-5; D gene unclear. The germline V gene encodes CDR1 SNHLY and CDR2 FYNNEI. This CDR3 is built from 17 residues. Trimming left V 6 bases short and J 1 base short, with 19 bases between. CDR3 DNA: TGTGCCAGCAGGCGGTCGACCATAGTCAGGAGCAATCAGCCCCAGCATTTT. Translating gives CASRRSTIVRSNQPQHF.

The chain joins TRBV19 to TRBJ1-2; 7 nucleotides agree with TRBD1. This CDR3 contains 15 residues. Germline values: CDR1 LNHDA, CDR2 SQIVND (reference sequence). V shed 6 bases and J 7 bases; nucleotides not matched to a gene: 14. The CDR3, as DNA: TGTGCCAGTAGGCCCAAGCAGGGGGGCTTTGCTGGCTACACCTTC. This codes for CASRPKQGGFAGYTF.

V is TRBV7-9 and J is TRBJ1-2; D unclear. The CDR3 has 12 amino acids. Trimming removed 5 bases from V and 6 bases from J, with 10 bases in between. The germline CDR1 and CDR2 sequences are SEHNR and FQNEAQ (reference sequence). This CDR3 reads CASSRHLDGYTF. DNA for the CDR3: TGTGCCAGCAGCCGACACCTCGATGGCTACACCTTC.

This rearrangement joins TRBV19 to TRBJ2-3; the D is unclear. The ends were cut back, 5 bases at V and 0 bases at J, with 9 bases in the middle. CDR1 is LNHDA, CDR2 SQIVND, per germline (reference sequence). CDR3 length equals 14 residues. In DNA, the CDR3 is TGTGCCAGTAGTTCGGGTGATAGCACAGATACGCAGTATTTT. Translated: CASSSGDSTDTQYF.

CDR3 nucleotide sequence: TGTGCCAGCAGGGTTAGTGGGAAAGGAAAACTGTTTTTT. Encoded protein: CASRVSGKGKLFF. V usage is TRBV28 and J usage is TRBJ1-4; no firm D call. The germline V gene encodes CDR1 MDHEN and CDR2 SYDVKM. The CDR3 has 13 amino acids. V lost 6 bases and J lost 10, with 15 bases in between.

The chain recombines TRBV11-2 with TRBJ2-7, with TRBD1 matching over 10 bases. V shed 0 bases, J shed 2 bases, and the junction held 4 bases outside the gene matches. From germline, CDR1 is SGHAT and CDR2 FQNNGV. The CDR3 is 16 residues long. Written as DNA, the CDR3 is TGTGCCAGCAGCTTAGATAGGGACAGGGGCCCCTACGAGCAGTACTTC. This encodes CASSLDRDRGPYEQYF.

The V and J genes are TRBV29-1 and TRBJ1-3; a possible D gene is TRBD1 (5 bases). The length of the CDR3 is 13 residues. V lost 5 bases and J 4 bases, leaving 12 bases between the germline ends. Germline CDR1 reads SQVTM; CDR2 reads ANQGSEA. The CDR3 DNA reads as TGCAGCGTTCAGGGTCTTCGCGGAAACACCATATATTTT. Its protein product is CSVQGLRGNTIYF.

To note about this clone: Mismatch with germline at one junction end may stem from a read error. The chain combines TRBV9 with TRBJ1-1; TRBD1 aligns across 7 bases. The V gene's germline CDR1 is SGDLS and CDR2 YYNGEE. This CDR3 has 17 residues. In DNA, the CDR3 is TGTGCCAGCAGCGTAGTAGGGGGCCCCAAACCGAACACTGAAGCTTCCTTT. Translation gives CASSVVGGPKPNTEASF.

The chain recombines TRBV7-9 with TRBJ1-2, with D possibly TRBD1 on 5 matching bases. Germline loops: CDR1 SEHNR, CDR2 FQNEAQ (reference sequence). There are 14 residues in the CDR3. Trimming took off 4 bases at V and 11 bases at J, with 20 bases between the two ends. CDR3 residues: CASSSDAQGSGYTF. For the CDR3, the DNA is TGTGCCAGCAGCTCTGACGCTCAGGGATCGGGTTACACCTTC.

V usage is TRBV4-1 and J usage is TRBJ2-7, with a possible D match to TRBD1 (5 bases). There are 15 residues in the CDR3. Trimming removed 0 bases at V and 0 bases at J, with 9 bases between. Germline V gene sequence: CDR1 MGHRA, CDR2 YSYEKL. The CDR3 loop reads CASSQEGASSYEQYF. Written as DNA, the CDR3 is TGCGCCAGCAGCCAAGAAGGGGCCAGCTCCTACGAGCAGTACTTC.

The DNA of the CDR3 is TGCGCCAGCAGTGAGTCGTATGTGTTGAGCAATCAGCCCCAGCATTTT. Protein: CASSESYVLSNQPQHF. J is TRBJ1-5 and V is TRBV10-2; D unresolved. The length of the CDR3 is 16 residues. The V end lost 0 bases, the J end lost 1 base, and 10 bases lay between the germline ends. The germline CDR1 and CDR2 sequences are WSHSY and SAAADI.